The 21 T cell receptor beta chains presented below share a single source sample, sequenced in a study of control samples from healthy donors and cancer patients. Here immunoSEQ multiplex PCR was the method, and the copy in TCRdb shows in-frame clones only, minus some. The table includes roughly 84,000 clones, approximately 89% detected once. The sequenced sample consisted of blood. The receptors here all came from a man aged 50-59 years in good health.

J is TRBJ1-1 and V is TRBV6-2 or TRBV6-3, with 11 bases identical to TRBD1. Germline assignment: CDR1 MNHEY and CDR2 SVGEGT. With 4 bases clipped from V and 0 bases from J, the junction kept 19 bases outside the gene matches. The CDR3 extends over 21 amino acids. CDR3 amino acids: CASSSPRDRGVRAIMNTEAFF. For the CDR3, the DNA is TGTGCCAGCAGTTCCCCCCGGGACAGGGGGGTAAGGGCCATAATGAACACTGAAGCTTTCTTT.

The chain employs TRBV3-1 (or the pseudogene TRBV3-2) and TRBJ2-5; TRBD2 matches at 11 bases. CDR3 length equals 15 residues. Trimming took 3 bases from V and 4 from J; bases not matched to a gene: 4. The V gene's germline CDR1 is LGHDT and CDR2 YNNKEL (reference sequence). CDR3 nucleotides: TGTGCCAGCAGCCATTTACTAGCGGGGGCAGAGACCCAGTACTTC. This codes for CASSHLLAGAETQYF.

This clone showed up just once. The J gene is TRBJ2-3, the V gene TRBV7-3, with 9 bases aligning to TRBD2. This CDR3 has 16 residues. Germline assignment: CDR1 SGHTA and CDR2 FQGTGA. V lost 1 base and J lost 1; bases outside the gene matches: 3. The CDR3 here is CASSLRQRGGTDTQYF. The CDR3, as DNA: TGTGCCAGCAGCTTAAGACAGCGGGGGGGCACAGATACGCAGTATTTT.

The J gene is TRBJ1-2, the V gene TRBV3-1 (or the pseudogene TRBV3-2); D unresolved. From germline, CDR1 is LGHDT and CDR2 YNNKEL (reference sequence). The CDR3 is 17 amino acids. V lost 0 bases to trimming and J lost 1 base, with 15 bases between them. CDR3 DNA: TGTGCCAGCAGCCAAGATAGTGGTCAGCCGATTAACTATGGCTACACCTTC. It translates to CASSQDSGQPINYGYTF.

J is TRBJ1-1 and V is TRBV9; 8 nucleotides match TRBD1. This CDR3 contains 15 residues. Germline V gene data show CDR1 as SGDLS and CDR2 as YYNGEE. V lost 4 bases, J lost 5 bases, and 10 bases stayed unmatched. The CDR3 bases are TGTGCCAGCAGCCCGCGACAGGGGTTTGAAACTGAAGCTTTCTTT. Translation: CASSPRQGFETEAFF.

This chain links TRBV7-2 with TRBJ1-2, with a weak D call TRBD1 (6 bases). The germline V and J ends were trimmed by 5 bases and 3 bases, with 13 bases remaining between them. Germline V gives CDR1 SGHTA, CDR2 FQGNSA. The CDR3 is made up of 14 amino acids. The CDR3 is CASSPGEADYGYTF. The DNA of the CDR3 is TGTGCCAGCAGCCCAGGGGAGGCCGACTATGGCTACACCTTC.

The chain is built from TRBV3-1 (or the pseudogene TRBV3-2) and TRBJ1-1; D is perhaps TRBD1 (5 bases). CDR1 LGHDT and CDR2 YNNKEL come from the germline V gene (reference sequence). The CDR3 totals 14 residues. V gave up 4 bases and J gave up 2 bases, with 11 bases separating them. The CDR3 region has the DNA TGTGCCAGCAGCCCGTCAGGGCACAACACTGAAGCTTTCTTT. Its translation: CASSPSGHNTEAFF.

This rearrangement joins TRBV12-3 or TRBV12-4 to TRBJ2-3; D is uncertain. The CDR3 is 11 amino acids. V was shortened by 6 bases and J by 9 bases, with 10 bases between the two germline ends. The CDR3 reads CASSDSKTQYF. As DNA, the CDR3 is TGTGCCAGCAGCGATAGTAAGACGCAGTATTTT.

The chain carries TRBV7-2 and TRBJ2-2; 7 nucleotides align to TRBD2. The CDR3 is 17 amino acids. With 3 bases clipped from V and 6 bases from J, the junction kept 13 bases outside the gene matches. Germline CDR1 is SGHTA and CDR2 is FQGNSA. CDR3 DNA: TGTGCCAGCAGCTTGTCGGAGACTAGCAGGCTTTCCGGGGAGCTGTTTTTT. Translating it yields CASSLSETSRLSGELFF.

This clone was counted a few times. The chain couples TRBV4-1 to TRBJ1-2; 7 positions match TRBD1. The V gene end was trimmed by 1 base and the J gene end by 4 bases; junction bases not matched to a gene: 9. The CDR3 consists of 16 residues. Germline-derived CDR1 and CDR2 are MGHRA and YSYEKL. The CDR3 reads CASSQGSGGGSYGYTF. For the CDR3, the DNA is TGCGCCAGCAGCCAAGGGTCAGGGGGTGGGTCCTATGGCTACACCTTC.

V and J are TRBV7-2 and TRBJ2-1, with 8 bases identical to TRBD2. The CDR3 is 15 amino acids. Germline CDR1 reads SGHTA; CDR2 reads FQGNSA. J gave up 4 bases and V 5 bases, and 7 bases lay outside the gene matches. The CDR3 DNA reads TGTGCCAGCAGCCCTGGACTAGCAGCTTACAATGAGCAGTTCTTC. This gives the protein CASSPGLAAYNEQFF.

The V call is TRBV7-2, the J call TRBJ1-5; D not resolved. The V and J ends lost 4 bases and 6 bases respectively, with 7 bases between them. CDR1 is SGHTA, CDR2 FQGNSA, per germline. The CDR3 contains 12 residues. The CDR3 nucleotides are TGTGCCAGCAGCTCCCAGAGTCAGCCCCAGCATTTT. Its translation: CASSSQSQPQHF.

This clone was picked up one time. This sequence joins TRBV4-1 and TRBJ1-1; no clear D gene. Germline CDR1 reads MGHRA; CDR2 reads YSYEKL. The CDR3 consists of 13 residues. The germline V and J ends were trimmed by 5 bases and 6 bases, with 13 bases remaining between them. The CDR3 coding sequence is TGCGCCAGCAGCTTTCCAACGGGATCTGAAGCTTTCTTT. It yields the protein CASSFPTGSEAFF.

V and J are TRBV7-8 and TRBJ1-4, with D tentatively TRBD1 (6 bases). Germline loops: CDR1 SGHVS, CDR2 FQNEAQ. The CDR3 has 15 amino acids. With 7 bases removed from V and 3 bases from J, the gap between germline ends came to 15 bases. The CDR3 sequence is CASTTHRDPNEKLFF. The CDR3 nucleotides are TGTGCCAGCACCACTCACAGGGACCCTAATGAAAAACTGTTTTTT.

This clone was counted between two and nine times. V usage is TRBV7-8 and J usage is TRBJ2-2; D is possibly TRBD1 (6 bases). Trimming shortened V by 2 bases and J by 1 base, and 14 bases separated the two germline ends. Germline V gene lookup returns CDR1 SGHVS and CDR2 FQNEAQ. The CDR3 totals 17 residues. The CDR3 DNA sequence: TGTGCCAGCAGCTTATTGACGACGACAGGGAACACCGGGGAGCTGTTTTTT. This sequence encodes CASSLLTTTGNTGELFF.

V and J are TRBV27 and TRBJ1-3; D is uncertain. Per germline, CDR1 MNHEY and CDR2 SMNVEV (reference sequence). The CDR3 loop spans 13 amino acids. Between the trimmed V and J ends, which lost 3 bases and 0 bases, there was a span of 3 bases. The CDR3 reads CASSFTSGNTIYF. CDR3 DNA sequence: TGTGCCAGCAGTTTTACCTCTGGAAACACCATATATTTT.

This clone has just a few counts. The V and J genes are TRBV6-6 and TRBJ1-6; D ambiguous. Germline lookup yields CDR1 MNHNY and CDR2 SVGAGI (reference sequence). V was clipped by 0 bases and J by 8 bases, with 11 bases between them. This CDR3 has 15 residues. The CDR3 DNA follows: TGTGCCAGCAGTTACTCAAGCGGAGCCGATTCACCCCTCCACTTT. Translation gives CASSYSSGADSPLHF.

The J gene is TRBJ1-5, the V gene TRBV19; 11 bases fit TRBD1. CDR1 is LNHDA and CDR2 is SQIVND in the germline V gene (reference sequence). V was pared by 5 bases and J by 6 bases, with 3 bases of the junction left unmatched. CDR3 length equals 14 residues. CDR3 nucleotide sequence: TGTGCCAGTAGTGGGGGACAGGGGGTTCAGCCCCAGCATTTT. Amino acids: CASSGGQGVQPQHF.

The chain uses TRBV7-9 and TRBJ2-7; maybe TRBD1 (6 bases). The germline V and J ends were trimmed by 5 bases and 6 bases, with 17 bases remaining between them. This CDR3 comprises 14 residues. Looked up from germline, CDR1 is SEHNR and CDR2 is FQNEAQ (reference sequence). The DNA of the CDR3 is TGTGCCAGCAGCCCAGAAAGGGGGTTTACCGAGCAGTACTTC. This translates into CASSPERGFTEQYF. The full variable domain, with the rest looked up from reference TRBV7-9 and TRBJ2-7, is DTGVSQNPRHKITKRGQNVTFRCDPISEHNRLYWYRQTLGQGPEFLTYFQNEAQLEKSRLLSDRFSAERPKGSFSTLEIQRTEQGDSAMYLCASSPERGFTEQYFGPGTRLTVT.

The J gene is TRBJ1-2, the V gene TRBV6-6, with a tentative D call TRBD1 (5 bases). Germline CDR1 MNHNY, CDR2 SVGAGI (reference sequence). There are 16 residues in the CDR3. V shed 5 bases and J shed 1 base, with 17 bases lying between them. The CDR3: CASSPYEGPINYGYTF. CDR3 coding DNA: TGTGCCAGCAGTCCATACGAGGGGCCGATTAACTATGGCTACACCTTC.

This chain links TRBV19 with TRBJ1-1, with 7 bases lining up with TRBD1. Germline CDR1 LNHDA, CDR2 SQIVND (reference sequence). This CDR3 has 13 amino acids. V dropped 5 bases and J dropped 5; count of bases not matched to a gene: 5. The chain's CDR3 is CASSFHRGTEAFF. For the CDR3, the DNA is TGTGCCAGTAGTTTTCACAGGGGTACTGAAGCTTTCTTT.